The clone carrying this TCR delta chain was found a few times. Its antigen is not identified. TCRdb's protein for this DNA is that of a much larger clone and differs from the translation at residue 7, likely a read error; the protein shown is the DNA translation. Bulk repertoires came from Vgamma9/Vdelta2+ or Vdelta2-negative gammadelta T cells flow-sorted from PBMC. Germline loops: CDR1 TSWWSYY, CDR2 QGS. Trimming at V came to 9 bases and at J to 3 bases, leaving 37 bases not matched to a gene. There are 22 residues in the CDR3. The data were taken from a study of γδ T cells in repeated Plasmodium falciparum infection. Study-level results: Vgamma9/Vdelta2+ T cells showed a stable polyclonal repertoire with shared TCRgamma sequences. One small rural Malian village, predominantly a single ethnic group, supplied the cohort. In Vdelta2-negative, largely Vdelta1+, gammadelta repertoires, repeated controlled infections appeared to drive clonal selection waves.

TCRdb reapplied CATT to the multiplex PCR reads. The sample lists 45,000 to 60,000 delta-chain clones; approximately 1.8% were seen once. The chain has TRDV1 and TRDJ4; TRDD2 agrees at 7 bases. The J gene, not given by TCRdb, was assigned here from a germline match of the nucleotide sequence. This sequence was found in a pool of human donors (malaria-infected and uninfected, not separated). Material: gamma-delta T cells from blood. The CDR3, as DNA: TGTGCTCTGCTCCCTGTCTCGTTCCTACGATTCTCTAACGCCAGGTCCCCAGGACCCCTGATCTTT. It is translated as CALLPVSFLRFSNARSPGPLIF.